The rows below give T cell receptor beta chains drawn from one sample of a study of blood T cells in healthy people across ages. TCRdb used MiXCR to reprocess the 5' RACE reads, holding one entry per CDR3 protein. The data hold 1.5 million to 2 million distinct CDR3 sequences, with approximately 30% observed a single time. What was sequenced was blood. Source of these receptors: a woman in her thirties in good health. Both conserved end residues are part of each CDR3. D genes are given only for firm matches. Rows may omit the clone size; those that give it use once, few, many or a size class.

clone size	V gene	D gene	J gene	CDR3 protein	CDR3 DNA
few	TRBV12-3/TRBV12-4	TRBD1	TRBJ2-7	CASSHGTDYEQYF	TGTGCCAGCAGCCACGGGACAGACTACGAGCAGTACTTC
.	TRBV5-1	TRBD2	TRBJ2-1	CASSKTLIAGGPGEQFF	TGCGCCAGCAGCAAAACCCTAATAGCGGGGGGGCCAGGTGAGCAGTTCTTC
.	TRBV15	.	TRBJ1-1	CATSRDRRITNTEAFF	TGTGCCACCAGCAGAGATAGGCGGATAACGAACACTGAAGCTTTCTTT
.	TRBV5-1	.	TRBJ2-3	CASQIRGVQDTQYF	TGCGCCAGCCAGATCAGGGGAGTCCAAGATACGCAGTATTTT
many	TRBV10-3	.	TRBJ2-5	CAISEYQETQYF	TGTGCCATCAGTGAATACCAAGAGACCCAGTACTTC
.	TRBV6-2/TRBV6-3	TRBD2	TRBJ2-5	CASSYLAAGETQYF	TGTGCCAGCAGTTACTTAGCAGCGGGGGAGACCCAGTACTTC
.	TRBV20-1	.	TRBJ2-1	CSARAGTLTPRYNEQFF	TGCAGTGCTAGAGCAGGGACCCTGACGCCGAGATACAATGAGCAGTTCTTC
few	TRBV7-6	.	TRBJ2-1	CASSLLGEGEQFF	TGTGCCAGCAGCTTACTCGGGGAAGGTGAGCAGTTCTTC
.	TRBV28	.	TRBJ1-5	CASRGNNQPQHF	TGTGCCAGCAGGGGGAACAATCAGCCCCAGCATTTT
many	TRBV19	.	TRBJ2-6	CASSHSSGANVLTF	TGTGCCAGCAGCCACAGCTCTGGGGCCAACGTCCTGACTTTC
.	TRBV28	.	TRBJ1-2	CASGNSLYGYTF	TGTGCCAGCGGGAACAGCCTCTATGGCTACACCTTC
few	TRBV29-1	.	TRBJ2-7	CSVDNQGRREQYF	TGCAGCGTTGATAATCAGGGGAGGCGGGAGCAGTACTTC
many	TRBV20-1	.	TRBJ1-4	CSARHKPGVRDEKLFF	TGCAGTGCTAGACATAAACCAGGGGTGCGGGATGAAAAACTGTTTTTT
many	TRBV20-1	TRBD1	TRBJ2-1	CSAERPGTGNYNEQFF	TGCAGTGCTGAAAGACCCGGGACAGGGAATTACAATGAGCAGTTCTTC
once	TRBV28	.	TRBJ1-5	CASYTGRGWEPQHF	TGTGCCAGCTATACTGGTCGGGGATGGGAGCCCCAGCATTTT
.	TRBV7-9	.	TRBJ1-1	CASSFFGAGNTEAFF	.